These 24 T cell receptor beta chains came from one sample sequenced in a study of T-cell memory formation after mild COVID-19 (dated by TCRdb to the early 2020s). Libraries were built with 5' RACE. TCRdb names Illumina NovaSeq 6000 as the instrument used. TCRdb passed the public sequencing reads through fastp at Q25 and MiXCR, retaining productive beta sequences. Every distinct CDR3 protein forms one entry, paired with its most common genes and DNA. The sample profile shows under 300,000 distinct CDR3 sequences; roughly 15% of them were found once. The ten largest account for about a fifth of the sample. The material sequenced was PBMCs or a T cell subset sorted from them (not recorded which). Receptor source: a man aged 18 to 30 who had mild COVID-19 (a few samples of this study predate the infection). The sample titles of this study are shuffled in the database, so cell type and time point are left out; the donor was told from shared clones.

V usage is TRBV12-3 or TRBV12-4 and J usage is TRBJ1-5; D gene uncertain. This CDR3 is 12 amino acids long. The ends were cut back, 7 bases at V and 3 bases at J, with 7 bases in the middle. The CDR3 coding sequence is TGTGCCAGCACCACGTCCAATCAGCCCCAGCATTTT. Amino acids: CASTTSNQPQHF.

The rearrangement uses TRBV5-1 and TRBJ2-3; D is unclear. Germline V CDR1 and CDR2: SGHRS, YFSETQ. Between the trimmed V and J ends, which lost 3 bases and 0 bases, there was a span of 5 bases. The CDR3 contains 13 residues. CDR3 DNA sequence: TGCGCCAGCAGCTCGACTAGCACAGATACGCAGTATTTT. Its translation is CASSSTSTDTQYF.

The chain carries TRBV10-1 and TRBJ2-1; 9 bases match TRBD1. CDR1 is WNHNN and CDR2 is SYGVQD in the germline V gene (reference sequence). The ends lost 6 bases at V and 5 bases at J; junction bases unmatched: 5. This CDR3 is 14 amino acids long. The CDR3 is CASSRDRVHNEQFF. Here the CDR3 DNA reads TGCGCCAGCAGCCGGGACAGGGTACACAATGAGCAGTTCTTC.

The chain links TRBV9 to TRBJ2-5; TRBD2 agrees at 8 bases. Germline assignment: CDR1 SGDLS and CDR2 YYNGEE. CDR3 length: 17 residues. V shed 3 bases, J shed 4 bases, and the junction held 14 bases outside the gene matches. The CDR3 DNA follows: TGTGCCAGCAGCGAGGGTCCGGGGGGGCGCGCCCGAGAGACCCAGTACTTC. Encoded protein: CASSEGPGGRARETQYF.

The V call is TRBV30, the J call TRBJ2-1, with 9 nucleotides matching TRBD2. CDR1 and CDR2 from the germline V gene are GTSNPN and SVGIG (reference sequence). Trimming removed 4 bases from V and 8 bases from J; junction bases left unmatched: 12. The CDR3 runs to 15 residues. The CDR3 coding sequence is TGTGCCTGGACCCACGGTAGCGGGGGATTCGATGAGCAGTTCTTC. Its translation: CAWTHGSGGFDEQFF.

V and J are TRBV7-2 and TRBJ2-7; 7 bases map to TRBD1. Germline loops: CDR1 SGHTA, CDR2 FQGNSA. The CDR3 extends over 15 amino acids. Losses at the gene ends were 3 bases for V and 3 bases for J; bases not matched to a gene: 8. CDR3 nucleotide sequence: TGTGCCAGCAGCTTCAGACAGGGCAACATCTACGAGCAGTACTTC. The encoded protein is CASSFRQGNIYEQYF. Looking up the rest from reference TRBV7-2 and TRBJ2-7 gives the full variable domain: GAGVSQSPSNKVTEKGKDVELRCDPISGHTALYWYRQSLGQGLEFLIYFQGNSAPDKSGLPSDRFSAERTGGSVSTLTIQRTQQEDSAVYLCASSFRQGNIYEQYFGPGTRLTVT.

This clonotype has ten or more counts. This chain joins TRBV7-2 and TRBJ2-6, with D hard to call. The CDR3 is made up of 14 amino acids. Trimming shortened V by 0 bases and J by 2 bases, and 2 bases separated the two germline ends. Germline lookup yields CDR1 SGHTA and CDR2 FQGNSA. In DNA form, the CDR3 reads TGTGCCAGCAGCTTAGCGACTGGGGCCAACGTCCTGACTTTC. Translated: CASSLATGANVLTF.

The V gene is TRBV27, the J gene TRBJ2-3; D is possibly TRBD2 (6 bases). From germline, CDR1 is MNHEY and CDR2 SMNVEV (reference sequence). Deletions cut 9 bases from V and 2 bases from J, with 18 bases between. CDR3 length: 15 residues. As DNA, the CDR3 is TGTGCCAGTCAATCAGTAGCGGCCTCCACAGATACGCAGTATTTT. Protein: CASQSVAASTDTQYF.

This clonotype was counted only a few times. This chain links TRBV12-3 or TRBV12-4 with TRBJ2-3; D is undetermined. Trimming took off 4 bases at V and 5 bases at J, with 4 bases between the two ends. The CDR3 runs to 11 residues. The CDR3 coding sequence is TGTGCCAGCAGTTGGGAAGATACGCAGTATTTT. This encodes CASSWEDTQYF.

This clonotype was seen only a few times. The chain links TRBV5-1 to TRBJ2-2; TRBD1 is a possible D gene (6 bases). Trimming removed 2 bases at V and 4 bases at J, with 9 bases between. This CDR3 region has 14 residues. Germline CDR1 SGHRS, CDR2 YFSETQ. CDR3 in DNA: TGCGCCAGCAGCTTTACAGGGTTCACCGGGGAGCTGTTTTTT. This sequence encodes CASSFTGFTGELFF.

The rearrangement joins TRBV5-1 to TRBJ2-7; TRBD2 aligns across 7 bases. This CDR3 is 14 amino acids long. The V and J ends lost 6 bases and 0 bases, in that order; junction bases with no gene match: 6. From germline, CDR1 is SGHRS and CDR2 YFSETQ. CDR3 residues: CASTAGTISYEQYF. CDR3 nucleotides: TGCGCCAGCACTGCCGGGACTATCTCCTACGAGCAGTACTTC.

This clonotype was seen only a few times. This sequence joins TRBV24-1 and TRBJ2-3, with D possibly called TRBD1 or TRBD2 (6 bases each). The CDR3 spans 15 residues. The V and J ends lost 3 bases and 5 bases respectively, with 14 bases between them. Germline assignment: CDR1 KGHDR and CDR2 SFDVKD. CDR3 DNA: TGTGCCACCAGTGATCACCGGGGGCCGGGAGATACGCAGTATTTT. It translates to CATSDHRGPGDTQYF.

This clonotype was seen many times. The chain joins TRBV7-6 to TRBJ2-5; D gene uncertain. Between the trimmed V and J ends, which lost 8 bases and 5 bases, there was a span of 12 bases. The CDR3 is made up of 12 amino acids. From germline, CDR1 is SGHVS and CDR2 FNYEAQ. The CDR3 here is CASGPVGETQYF. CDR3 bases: TGTGCCAGCGGGCCGGTGGGGGAGACCCAGTACTTC.

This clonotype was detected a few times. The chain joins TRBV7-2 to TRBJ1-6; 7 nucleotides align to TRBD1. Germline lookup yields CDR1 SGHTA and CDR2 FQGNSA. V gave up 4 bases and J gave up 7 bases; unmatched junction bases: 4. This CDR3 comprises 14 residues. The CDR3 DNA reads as TGTGCCAGCAGCTCACAGGGGCCCAATTCACCCCTCCACTTT. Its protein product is CASSSQGPNSPLHF.

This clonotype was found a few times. Here the CDR3 DNA reads TGCGCCAGCAGCGATAGACAGGTTAGCAATCAGCCCCAGCATTTT. It codes for CASSDRQVSNQPQHF. The rearrangement uses TRBV4-1 and TRBJ1-5, with a tentative D call TRBD1 (6 bases). This CDR3 region has 15 residues. Germline CDR1 and CDR2: MGHRA and YSYEKL. Trimming pared 5 bases from V and 0 bases from J, leaving 11 bases between.

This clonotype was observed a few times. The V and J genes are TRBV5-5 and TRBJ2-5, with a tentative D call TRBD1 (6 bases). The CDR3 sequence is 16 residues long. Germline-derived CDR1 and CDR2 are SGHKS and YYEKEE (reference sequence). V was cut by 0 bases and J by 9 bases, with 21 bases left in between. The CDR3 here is CASSLGYRQASGAQYF. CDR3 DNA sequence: TGTGCCAGCAGCTTGGGGTATCGACAGGCCTCAGGGGCCCAGTACTTC.

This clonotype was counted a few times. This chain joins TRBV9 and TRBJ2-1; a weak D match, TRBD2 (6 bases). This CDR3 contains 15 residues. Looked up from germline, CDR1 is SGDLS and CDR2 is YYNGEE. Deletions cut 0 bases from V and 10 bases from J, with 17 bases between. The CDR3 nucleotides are TGTGCCAGCAGCGTAGATGGGTCGGGACTCGAGGAGCAGTTCTTC. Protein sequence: CASSVDGSGLEEQFF.

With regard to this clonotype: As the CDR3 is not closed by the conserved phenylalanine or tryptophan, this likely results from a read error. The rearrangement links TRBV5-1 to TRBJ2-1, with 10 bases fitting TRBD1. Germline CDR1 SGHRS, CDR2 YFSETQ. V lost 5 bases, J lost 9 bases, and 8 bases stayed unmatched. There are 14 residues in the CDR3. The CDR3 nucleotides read TGCGCCAGCAGGAGGACAGGGGGTGAAGGTGAGCAGTTCTAC. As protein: CASRRTGGEGEQFY.

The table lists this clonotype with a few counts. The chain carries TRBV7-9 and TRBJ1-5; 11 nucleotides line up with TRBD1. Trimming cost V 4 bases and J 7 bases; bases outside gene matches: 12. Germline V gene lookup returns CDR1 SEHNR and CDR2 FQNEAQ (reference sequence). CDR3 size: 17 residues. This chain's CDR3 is CASSSSGTGGSEQPQHF. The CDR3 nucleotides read TGTGCCAGCAGCTCATCCGGGACAGGGGGATCGGAACAGCCCCAGCATTTT.

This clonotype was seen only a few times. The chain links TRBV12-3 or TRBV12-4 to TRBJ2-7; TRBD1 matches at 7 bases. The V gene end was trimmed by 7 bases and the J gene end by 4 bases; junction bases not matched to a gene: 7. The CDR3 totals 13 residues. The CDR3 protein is CASTRTGTYEQYF. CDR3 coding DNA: TGTGCCAGCACCAGGACAGGTACATACGAGCAGTACTTC.

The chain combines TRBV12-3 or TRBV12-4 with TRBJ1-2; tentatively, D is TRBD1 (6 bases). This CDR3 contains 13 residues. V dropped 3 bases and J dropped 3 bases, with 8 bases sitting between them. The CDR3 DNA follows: TGTGCCAGCAGTTTTCGGACAGACTATGGCTACACCTTC. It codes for CASSFRTDYGYTF.

For the CDR3, the DNA is TGTGCCAGCAGCCTCACAGGGGCTGAAGCTTTCTTT. It codes for CASSLTGAEAFF. The chain employs TRBV6-2 or TRBV6-3 and TRBJ1-1, with 7 bases matching TRBD1. This CDR3 has 12 amino acids. The junction had 4 bases not matched to a gene; V was cut back by 6 bases and J by 6 bases. In germline, CDR1 is MNHEY, CDR2 SVGEGT.

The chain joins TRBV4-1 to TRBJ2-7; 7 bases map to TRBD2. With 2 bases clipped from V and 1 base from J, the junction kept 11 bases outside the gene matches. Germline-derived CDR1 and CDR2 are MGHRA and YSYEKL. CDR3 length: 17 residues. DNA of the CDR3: TGCGCCAGCAGCCAATCCGGGGGTAGCGGGTCATCCTACGAGCAGTACTTC. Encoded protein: CASSQSGGSGSSYEQYF.

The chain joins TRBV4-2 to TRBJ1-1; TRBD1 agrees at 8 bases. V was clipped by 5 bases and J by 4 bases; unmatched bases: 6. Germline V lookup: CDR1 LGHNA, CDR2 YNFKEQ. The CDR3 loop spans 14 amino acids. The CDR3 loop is CASSDRGAGTEAFF. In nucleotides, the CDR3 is TGTGCCAGCAGCGACAGGGGAGCCGGCACTGAAGCTTTCTTT.